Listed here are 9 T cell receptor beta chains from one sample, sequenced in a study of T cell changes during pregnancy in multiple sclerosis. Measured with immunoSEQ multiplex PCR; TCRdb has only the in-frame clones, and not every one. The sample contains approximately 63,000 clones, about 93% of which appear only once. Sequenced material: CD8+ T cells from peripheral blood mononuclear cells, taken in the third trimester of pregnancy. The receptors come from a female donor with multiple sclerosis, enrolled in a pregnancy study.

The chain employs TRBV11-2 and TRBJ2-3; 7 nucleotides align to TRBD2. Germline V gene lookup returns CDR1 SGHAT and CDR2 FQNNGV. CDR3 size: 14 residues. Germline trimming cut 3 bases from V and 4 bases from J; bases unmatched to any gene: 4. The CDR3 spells CASSFAGEADTQYF. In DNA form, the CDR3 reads TGTGCCAGCAGCTTTGCGGGAGAAGCAGATACGCAGTATTTT.

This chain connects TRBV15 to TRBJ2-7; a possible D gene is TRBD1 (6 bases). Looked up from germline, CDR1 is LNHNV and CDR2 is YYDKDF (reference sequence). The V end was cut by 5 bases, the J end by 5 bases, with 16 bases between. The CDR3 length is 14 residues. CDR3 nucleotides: TGTGCCACCAGCCAGAACAGGGTGGGTCACGAGCAGTACTTC. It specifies CATSQNRVGHEQYF. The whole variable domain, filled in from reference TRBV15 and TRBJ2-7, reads DAMVIQNPRYQVTQFGKPVTLSCSQTLNHNVMYWYQQKSSQAPKLLFHYYDKDFNNEADTPDNFQSRRPNTSFCFLDIRSPGLGDTAMYLCATSQNRVGHEQYFGPGTRLTVT.

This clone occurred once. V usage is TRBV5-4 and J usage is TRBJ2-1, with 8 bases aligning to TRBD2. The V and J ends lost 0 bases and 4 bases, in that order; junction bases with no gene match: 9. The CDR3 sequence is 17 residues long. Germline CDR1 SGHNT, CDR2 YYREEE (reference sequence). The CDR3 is CASSLEAGVGSYNEQFF. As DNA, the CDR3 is TGTGCCAGCAGCTTGGAAGCGGGAGTAGGATCTTACAATGAGCAGTTCTTC.

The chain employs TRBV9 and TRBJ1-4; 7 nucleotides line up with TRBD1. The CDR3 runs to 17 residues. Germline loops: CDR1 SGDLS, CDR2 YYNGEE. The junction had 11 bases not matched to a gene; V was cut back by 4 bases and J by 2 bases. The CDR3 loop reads CASSPRGQGVTNEKLFF. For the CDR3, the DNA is TGTGCCAGCAGCCCCCGAGGGCAGGGGGTGACTAATGAAAAACTGTTTTTT.

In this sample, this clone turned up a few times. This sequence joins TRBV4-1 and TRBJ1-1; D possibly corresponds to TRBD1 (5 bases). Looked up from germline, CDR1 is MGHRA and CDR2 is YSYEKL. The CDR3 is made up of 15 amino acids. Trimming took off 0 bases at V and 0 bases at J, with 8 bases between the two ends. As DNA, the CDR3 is TGCGCCAGCAGCCAAGACCCGACAGTGAACACTGAAGCTTTCTTT. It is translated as CASSQDPTVNTEAFF.

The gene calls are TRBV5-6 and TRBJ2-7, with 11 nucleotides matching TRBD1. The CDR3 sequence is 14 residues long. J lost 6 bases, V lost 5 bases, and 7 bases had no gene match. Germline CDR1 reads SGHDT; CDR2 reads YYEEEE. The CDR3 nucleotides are TGTGCCAGCAGGCGGACAGGGGGCCGGGGCGAGCAGTACTTC. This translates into CASRRTGGRGEQYF.

CDR3 sequence reads: CASSLGTSGGGDTQYF. DNA for the CDR3: TGTGCCAGCAGCCTCGGGACTAGCGGTGGTGGGGATACGCAGTATTTT. The rearrangement uses TRBV5-8 and TRBJ2-3; 11 bases align to TRBD2. V lost 4 bases, J lost 6 bases, and 10 bases stayed unmatched. The germline CDR1 and CDR2 sequences are SGHTS and YDEGEE. This CDR3 spans 16 amino acids.

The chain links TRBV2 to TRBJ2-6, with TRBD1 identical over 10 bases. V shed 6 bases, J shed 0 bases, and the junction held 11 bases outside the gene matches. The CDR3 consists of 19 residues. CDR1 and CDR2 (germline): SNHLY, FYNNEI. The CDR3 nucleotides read TGTGCCAGCAGAGGAATCCCCAGGGACAGGGGCTCTGGGGCCAACGTCCTGACTTTC. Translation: CASRGIPRDRGSGANVLTF.

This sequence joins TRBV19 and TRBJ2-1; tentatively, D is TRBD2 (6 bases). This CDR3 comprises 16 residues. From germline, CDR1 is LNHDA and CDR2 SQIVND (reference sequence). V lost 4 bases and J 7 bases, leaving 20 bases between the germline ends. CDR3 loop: CASSTSGDLVWNEQFF. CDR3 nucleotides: TGTGCCAGTAGTACCTCGGGGGACTTAGTATGGAATGAGCAGTTCTTC.